This is a list of T cell receptor beta chains from one sample in a study of shared T cell receptors in the human thymus. Method: immunoSEQ multiplex PCR; TCRdb's copy keeps in-frame clones and lacks some. The sample lists roughly 700,000 clones, roughly 88% seen once, with around 0.0099% in the top ten. Separately, the same data were catalogued under a study of human thymus T cells.

The sequenced material came from thymocytes. These receptors all come from a boy in the first two years of life with a congenital heart defect. Each CDR3 is given with its conserved first and last residue. The D gene is left open where the match is weak. Clone size is given for some rows only: seen once, a few or many times, or a class if the clone is expanded.

clone size: once
D gene: TRBD1
J gene: TRBJ2-7
V gene: TRBV19
CDR3 protein: CASSPKGQPLTYEQYF
CDR3 DNA: TGTGCCAGTAGTCCTAAGGGACAGCCCCTCACCTACGAGCAGTACTTC

clone size: NA
D gene: NA
J gene: TRBJ2-7
V gene: TRBV5-4
CDR3 protein: CASSFSTGNEQYF
CDR3 DNA: TGTGCCAGCAGCTTTTCGACGGGTAACGAGCAGTACTTC

clone size: NA
D gene: TRBD1
J gene: TRBJ1-4
V gene: TRBV7-9
CDR3 protein: CASSLGTGQAARREKLFF
CDR3 DNA: TGTGCCAGCAGCTTAGGGACAGGACAGGCGGCGAGGCGGGAAAAACTGTTTTTT

clone size: NA
D gene: NA
J gene: TRBJ2-5
V gene: TRBV21-1
CDR3 protein: CASTPHPGDRGQETQYF
CDR3 DNA: TGTGCCAGCACCCCCCACCCCGGGGACAGGGGACAAGAGACCCAGTACTTC

clone size: NA
D gene: TRBD1
J gene: TRBJ2-1
V gene: TRBV7-3
CDR3 protein: CASSSGGPSHMGEQFF
CDR3 DNA: TGTGCCAGCAGCTCAGGGGGCCCTAGTCATATGGGTGAGCAGTTCTTC

clone size: NA
D gene: NA
J gene: TRBJ2-3
V gene: TRBV19
CDR3 protein: CASSNGGGTDTQYF
CDR3 DNA: TGTGCCAGTAGTAACGGAGGCGGCACAGATACGCAGTATTTT

clone size: NA
D gene: NA
J gene: TRBJ1-1
V gene: TRBV4-1
CDR3 protein: CASSQEKGVNTEAFF
CDR3 DNA: TGCGCCAGCAGCCAAGAAAAGGGGGTGAACACTGAAGCTTTCTTT

clone size: NA
D gene: TRBD2
J gene: TRBJ2-5
V gene: TRBV27
CDR3 protein: CASSPYRPGEGPGKETQYF
CDR3 DNA: TGTGCCAGCAGTCCCTATAGGCCTGGGGAGGGACCGGGGAAAGAGACCCAGTACTTC

clone size: NA
D gene: NA
J gene: TRBJ1-1
V gene: TRBV5-4
CDR3 protein: CASSPGMRVGPMNTEAFF
CDR3 DNA: TGTGCCAGCAGCCCGGGAATGAGGGTCGGCCCCATGAACACTGAAGCTTTCTTT

clone size: NA
D gene: TRBD2
J gene: TRBJ2-7
V gene: TRBV28
CDR3 protein: CASSLWASGTSYEQYF
CDR3 DNA: TGTGCCAGCAGTTTATGGGCTAGCGGGACCTCCTACGAGCAGTACTTC

clone size: NA
D gene: NA
J gene: TRBJ2-1
V gene: TRBV30
CDR3 protein: CAWSADNEQFF
CDR3 DNA: TGTGCCTGGAGTGCCGACAATGAGCAGTTCTTC

clone size: NA
D gene: NA
J gene: TRBJ2-7
V gene: TRBV7-2
CDR3 protein: CASSTHYVPSHEQYF
CDR3 DNA: TGTGCCAGCAGCACCCACTACGTCCCTAGCCACGAGCAGTACTTC

clone size: NA
D gene: TRBD2
J gene: TRBJ2-1
V gene: TRBV4-3
CDR3 protein: CASSQVRGLAGGGPYNEQFF
CDR3 DNA: TGCGCCAGCAGCCAAGTCCGGGGACTAGCGGGAGGGGGGCCCTACAATGAGCAGTTCTTC

clone size: NA
D gene: NA
J gene: TRBJ1-4
V gene: TRBV28
CDR3 protein: CASSLNSPHDEKLFF
CDR3 DNA: TGTGCCAGCAGTTTAAACAGCCCGCATGATGAAAAACTGTTTTTT

clone size: NA
D gene: TRBD1
J gene: TRBJ2-5
V gene: TRBV4-3
CDR3 protein: CASSQAHPDRGEQETQYF
CDR3 DNA: TGCGCCAGCAGCCAAGCTCACCCGGACAGGGGAGAGCAAGAGACCCAGTACTTC

clone size: NA
D gene: TRBD1
J gene: TRBJ2-7
V gene: TRBV11-2
CDR3 protein: CASSHGTARTLYEQYF
CDR3 DNA: TGTGCCAGCAGCCACGGGACAGCCCGGACCCTCTACGAGCAGTACTTC

clone size: NA
D gene: NA
J gene: TRBJ2-3
V gene: TRBV10-2
CDR3 protein: CASTPLGGQLTDTQYF
CDR3 DNA: TGCGCCAGCACCCCTCTAGGTGGACAGCTTACAGATACGCAGTATTTT

clone size: NA
D gene: TRBD1
J gene: TRBJ2-7
V gene: TRBV4-3
CDR3 protein: CASSQDLLGTGRRQYF
CDR3 DNA: TGCGCCAGCAGCCAAGACTTACTCGGGACAGGGAGAAGGCAGTACTTC

clone size: NA
D gene: TRBD1
J gene: TRBJ1-1
V gene: TRBV5-4
CDR3 protein: CASSLGGQGELNTEAFF
CDR3 DNA: TGTGCCAGCAGCTTGGGGGGACAGGGCGAGTTGAACACTGAAGCTTTCTTT

clone size: NA
D gene: TRBD2
J gene: TRBJ2-5
V gene: TRBV19
CDR3 protein: CASSIRLAGGPRVVQYF
CDR3 DNA: TGTGCCAGTAGTATACGACTAGCGGGAGGTCCCCGGGTGGTCCAGTACTTC

clone size: NA
D gene: TRBD2
J gene: TRBJ2-7
V gene: TRBV30
CDR3 protein: CAWSRGRASGNYGQYF
CDR3 DNA: TGTGCCTGGAGTCGAGGTAGGGCTAGCGGGAACTACGGGCAGTACTTC

clone size: NA
D gene: TRBD1
J gene: TRBJ2-5
V gene: TRBV5-4
CDR3 protein: CASSWTGGMAETQYF
CDR3 DNA: TGTGCCAGCAGCTGGACAGGGGGGATGGCAGAGACCCAGTACTTC

clone size: NA
D gene: NA
J gene: TRBJ2-3
V gene: TRBV6-7
CDR3 protein: CASSYGQFGGRDTQYF
CDR3 DNA: TGTGCCAGCAGTTACGGTCAGTTCGGTGGGAGAGATACGCAGTATTTT

clone size: NA
D gene: NA
J gene: TRBJ2-3
V gene: TRBV5-4
CDR3 protein: CASSLQGTDTQYF
CDR3 DNA: TGTGCCAGCAGCTTGCAGGGAACAGATACGCAGTATTTT

clone size: few
D gene: NA
J gene: TRBJ2-5
V gene: TRBV5-1
CDR3 protein: CASSLAGRETQYF
CDR3 DNA: TGCGCCAGCAGCTTGGCAGGGCGGGAGACCCAGTACTTC

clone size: NA
D gene: TRBD2
J gene: TRBJ2-3
V gene: TRBV9
CDR3 protein: CARTSGRHTQYF
CDR3 DNA: TGTGCCAGGACTAGCGGCAGGCATACGCAGTATTTT

clone size: NA
D gene: NA
J gene: TRBJ2-3
V gene: TRBV4-1
CDR3 protein: CASSQDCTLRGDTQYF
CDR3 DNA: TGCGCCAGCAGCCAAGATTGTACCCTCCGGGGAGATACGCAGTATTTT

clone size: NA
D gene: NA
J gene: TRBJ2-5
V gene: TRBV4-1
CDR3 protein: CASRGRGSQETQYF
CDR3 DNA: TGCGCCAGCAGAGGAAGGGGCAGCCAAGAGACCCAGTACTTC

clone size: NA
D gene: NA
J gene: TRBJ2-1
V gene: TRBV7-9
CDR3 protein: CASSLVPSTYNEQFF
CDR3 DNA: TGTGCCAGCAGCTTAGTTCCTAGCACCTACAATGAGCAGTTCTTC

clone size: NA
D gene: NA
J gene: TRBJ2-7
V gene: TRBV30
CDR3 protein: CAWRGGVSEQYF
CDR3 DNA: TGTGCCTGGAGAGGGGGGGTCAGCGAGCAGTACTTC

clone size: NA
D gene: NA
J gene: TRBJ2-7
V gene: TRBV21-1
CDR3 protein: CASGDRDEQYF
CDR3 DNA: TGTGCCAGCGGGGACAGGGACGAGCAGTACTTC

clone size: NA
D gene: TRBD2
J gene: TRBJ2-1
V gene: TRBV4-1
CDR3 protein: CASSQVAGGFHNEQFF
CDR3 DNA: TGCGCCAGCAGCCAGGTAGCGGGAGGGTTCCACAATGAGCAGTTCTTC

clone size: NA
D gene: TRBD1
J gene: TRBJ1-5
V gene: TRBV5-5
CDR3 protein: CASSFRWTGGTGNQPQHF
CDR3 DNA: TGTGCCAGCAGCTTCCGATGGACAGGGGGTACGGGCAATCAGCCCCAGCATTTT

clone size: NA
D gene: TRBD2
J gene: TRBJ2-1
V gene: TRBV6-5
CDR3 protein: CASSYSTSGSYNEQFF
CDR3 DNA: TGTGCCAGCAGTTACTCGACTAGCGGATCCTACAATGAGCAGTTCTTC

clone size: NA
D gene: TRBD1
J gene: TRBJ2-5
V gene: TRBV11-2
CDR3 protein: CASSWTGQTQYF
CDR3 DNA: TGTGCCAGCAGTTGGACAGGGCAGACCCAGTACTTC

clone size: few
D gene: TRBD1
J gene: TRBJ1-1
V gene: TRBV9
CDR3 protein: CASSVGTGGNTEAFF
CDR3 DNA: TGTGCCAGCAGCGTAGGGACAGGGGGGAACACTGAAGCTTTCTTT

clone size: NA
D gene: NA
J gene: TRBJ2-3
V gene: TRBV7-2
CDR3 protein: CASSLGDGSRTDTQYF
CDR3 DNA: TGTGCCAGCAGCTTAGGCGACGGGAGTAGAACAGATACGCAGTATTTT

clone size: NA
D gene: TRBD1
J gene: TRBJ2-7
V gene: TRBV19
CDR3 protein: CASTPGQGYEQYF
CDR3 DNA: TGTGCCAGTACCCCGGGACAGGGCTACGAGCAGTACTTC

clone size: NA
D gene: TRBD1
J gene: TRBJ2-5
V gene: TRBV30
CDR3 protein: CAWRGDRARGETQYF
CDR3 DNA: TGTGCCTGGAGGGGGGACAGGGCCCGAGGAGAGACCCAGTACTTC

clone size: NA
D gene: NA
J gene: TRBJ2-2
V gene: TRBV10-2
CDR3 protein: CASSEAKRGRPNTGELFF
CDR3 DNA: TGCGCCAGCAGTGAGGCTAAACGGGGGAGGCCGAACACCGGGGAGCTGTTTTTT

clone size: NA
D gene: TRBD2
J gene: TRBJ2-1
V gene: TRBV7-7
CDR3 protein: CASSPGLADYNEQFF
CDR3 DNA: TGTGCTAGCAGCCCGGGACTAGCGGATTACAATGAGCAGTTCTTC

clone size: once
D gene: TRBD2
J gene: TRBJ2-7
V gene: TRBV9
CDR3 protein: CASSVGLAGVYEQYF
CDR3 DNA: TGTGCCAGCAGCGTAGGGCTAGCGGGAGTGTACGAGCAGTACTTC

clone size: NA
D gene: NA
J gene: TRBJ1-2
V gene: TRBV14
CDR3 protein: CASSQGPEAGNYGYTF
CDR3 DNA: TGTGCCAGCAGCCAAGGGCCGGAGGCGGGTAACTATGGCTACACCTTC

clone size: NA
D gene: NA
J gene: TRBJ2-1
V gene: TRBV6-5
CDR3 protein: CASSPSGEGYNEQFF
CDR3 DNA: TGTGCCAGCAGTCCGTCGGGTGAGGGCTACAATGAGCAGTTCTTC

clone size: NA
D gene: TRBD2
J gene: TRBJ2-1
V gene: TRBV7-8
CDR3 protein: CASSPGTSGSGLSSYNEQFF
CDR3 DNA: TGTGCCAGCAGCCCTGGGACTAGCGGTAGCGGGCTGAGCTCCTACAATGAGCAGTTCTTC

clone size: NA
D gene: TRBD1
J gene: TRBJ2-7
V gene: TRBV5-1
CDR3 protein: CASSPDRSGFSYEQYF
CDR3 DNA: TGCGCCAGCAGCCCGGACAGGTCCGGTTTCTCCTACGAGCAGTACTTC

clone size: NA
D gene: TRBD1
J gene: TRBJ2-7
V gene: TRBV10-2
CDR3 protein: CASINLGQGVEQYF
CDR3 DNA: TGCGCCAGCATAAATTTGGGACAGGGGGTTGAGCAGTACTTC

clone size: NA
D gene: TRBD1
J gene: TRBJ1-1
V gene: TRBV10-3
CDR3 protein: CAIRGLGDTEAFF
CDR3 DNA: TGTGCCATTAGGGGGCTCGGGGACACTGAAGCTTTCTTT

clone size: NA
D gene: NA
J gene: TRBJ2-1
V gene: TRBV12-5
CDR3 protein: CASGLVLGRAWDEQFF
CDR3 DNA: TGTGCTAGTGGTTTGGTACTAGGGCGGGCATGGGATGAGCAGTTCTTC

clone size: NA
D gene: NA
J gene: TRBJ1-1
V gene: TRBV27
CDR3 protein: CASSLWTPQSAPNTEAFF
CDR3 DNA: TGTGCCAGCAGTTTATGGACACCCCAGTCGGCGCCGAACACTGAAGCTTTCTTT

clone size: NA
D gene: TRBD1
J gene: TRBJ2-7
V gene: TRBV6-5
CDR3 protein: CASSRRDRSYEQYF
CDR3 DNA: TGTGCCAGCAGCCGTCGGGACAGATCCTACGAGCAGTACTTC